This TCR beta chain came from a study of regulatory T cells in long-lasting Graves disease. Study results and limitations: With persistent disease, TRBV28, TRBJ1-2 and TRBJ2-5 were the favored segments. Those with persistent disease had in common more public clonotypes (roughly 3,000) than new patients (roughly 1,000).

V lost 5 bases and J 2 bases, leaving 19 bases between the germline ends. The CDR3 contains 16 residues. Germline V gene sequence: CDR1 MDHEN, CDR2 SYDVKM. The time point is: newly diagnosed GD, antithyroid drugs for less than 3 months. PBMC RNA was the source of the TCR library. Arm-PCR of CDR3 regions and iRepertoire HTBI primers were the basis on which TCR beta libraries were built. MiXCR, applied by TCRdb to the multiplex PCR reads, yields one record per CDR3 protein. The sample lists more than 300,000 distinct CDR3 sequences, approximately 10% seen once, with approximately 19% in the top ten. This clonotype was counted many times. Its antigen is currently unknown. These same data were also listed under a study on T cells in Graves' hyperthyroidism and ophthalmopathy. As that study records: Each patient was aged 18 to 65 and had newly diagnosed hyperthyroidism of under 2 months' duration. Ophthalmopathy was separated from stable hyperthyroidism by a 13 V-J model.

The V call is TRBV28, the J call TRBJ2-7; D uncertain. The TCR sequence derives from a woman between 18 and 30 years old with Graves disease. Sequenced here: peripheral blood mononuclear cells (PBMCs), sampled at new diagnosis, from a patient treated with antithyroid drugs. This CDR3 is CASSPAAQRLAYEQYF. The DNA for the CDR3 is TGTGCCAGCAGTCCAGCTGCCCAGCGCCTAGCCTACGAGCAGTACTTC.